This paragraph reports one TCR beta chain. V was shortened by 4 bases and J by 2 bases, with 2 bases between the two germline ends. This CDR3 has 11 amino acids. Germline loops: CDR1 LGHDT, CDR2 YNNKEL (reference sequence). This sample is drawn from a study of blood T cell repertoires in COVID-19. Whole-study context: The United States, Italy and Spain were the sources of the acute and convalescent COVID-19 samples. PBMCs, B-cell-depleted T cells, or T cells were the source of the cDNA or gDNA that made up the material.

Per the authors' pipeline: The authors estimated nucleated cell counts from reference gene primer amplification. The repertoire was sequenced with immunoSEQ multiplex PCR; TCRdb's copy has only in-frame clones and lacks some. Clone size and V and J calls were adopted from that table, with D and trimming inferred from the DNA. The sample contains about 15,000 clones, roughly 90% of which appear only once. This sequence originates from a human donor in a cohort sampled during active COVID-19. Sequenced material: peripheral blood. V usage is TRBV3-1 (or the pseudogene TRBV3-2) and J usage is TRBJ2-5; D call uncertain. The CDR3 nucleotides are TGTGCCAGCAGCCTACAAGAGACCCAGTACTTC. Translated, it gives CASSLQETQYF.